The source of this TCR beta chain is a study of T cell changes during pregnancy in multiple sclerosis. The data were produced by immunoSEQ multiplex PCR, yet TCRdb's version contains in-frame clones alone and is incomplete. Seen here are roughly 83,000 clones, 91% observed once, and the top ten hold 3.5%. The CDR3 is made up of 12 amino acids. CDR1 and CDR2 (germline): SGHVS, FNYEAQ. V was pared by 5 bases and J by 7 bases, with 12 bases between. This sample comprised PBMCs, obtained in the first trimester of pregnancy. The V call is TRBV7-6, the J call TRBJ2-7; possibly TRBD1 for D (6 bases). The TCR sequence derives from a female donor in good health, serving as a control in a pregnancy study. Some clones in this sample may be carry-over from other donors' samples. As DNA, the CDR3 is TGTGCCAGCAGCCTAAAGGGGGAAGAGCAGTACTTC. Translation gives CASSLKGEEQYF.